A selection of T cell receptor beta chains follows, all from one sample in a study of T cell repertoires in cytomegalovirus infection. TCRdb re-derived calls from the reads in MiXCR, one entry per CDR3 protein. The repertoire has about 300,000 distinct CDR3 sequences, about a tenth of them found once; the top ten carry less than 3%. Material: PBMCs. The receptors were gathered from a human donor in good health (CMV status not recorded). Some clones in this sample may be carry-over from other donors' samples. CDR3s include the opening cysteine and the closing phenylalanine or tryptophan. D genes are given only for firm matches. Clone size appears in some rows only: once, few, many, or a class for an expanded clone.

v_call: TRBV7-9; j_call: TRBJ2-5; d_call: TRBD2; clone_size: .; cdr3_length: 15; cdr3_aa: CASSLGGLASTSQYF; cdr3_nt: TGTGCCAGCAGCTTAGGGGGACTAGCTTCCACGTCCCAGTACTTC
v_call: TRBV5-5; j_call: TRBJ2-5; d_call: .; clone_size: many; cdr3_length: 13; cdr3_aa: CASSWTIQETQYF; cdr3_nt: TGTGCCAGCAGCTGGACTATCCAAGAGACCCAGTACTTC
v_call: TRBV10-3; j_call: TRBJ1-2; d_call: TRBD1; clone_size: many; cdr3_length: 13; cdr3_aa: CAISTDRGYGYTF; cdr3_nt: TGTGCCATCAGTACCGACAGGGGCTATGGCTACACCTTC
v_call: TRBV7-2; j_call: TRBJ2-1; d_call: TRBD2; clone_size: many; cdr3_length: 16; cdr3_aa: CAVRTSGGAYYNEQFF; cdr3_nt: TGTGCCGTTCGGACTAGCGGGGGGGCCTACTACAATGAGCAGTTCTTC
v_call: TRBV29-1; j_call: TRBJ2-1; d_call: TRBD2; clone_size: few; cdr3_length: 19; cdr3_aa: CSVAMVSSSGGYYYNEQFF; cdr3_nt: TGCAGCGTTGCTATGGTCTCATCTAGCGGGGGGTACTATTACAATGAGCAGTTCTTC
v_call: TRBV7-8; j_call: TRBJ2-4; d_call: .; clone_size: many; cdr3_length: 15; cdr3_aa: CASSSGLLAKNIQYF; cdr3_nt: TGTGCCAGCAGCTCCGGACTCTTAGCCAAAAACATTCAGTACTTC
v_call: TRBV3-1; j_call: TRBJ2-5; d_call: .; clone_size: few; cdr3_length: 14; cdr3_aa: CASSLGSRGETQYF; cdr3_nt: TGTGCCAGCAGTCTAGGGAGTAGAGGGGAGACCCAGTACTTC
v_call: TRBV10-2; j_call: TRBJ1-5; d_call: .; clone_size: .; cdr3_length: 15; cdr3_aa: CASSESYGSNQPQHF; cdr3_nt: TGCGCCAGCAGTGAGTCGTACGGAAGCAATCAGCCCCAGCATTTT
v_call: TRBV7-2; j_call: TRBJ1-2; d_call: .; clone_size: many; cdr3_length: 14; cdr3_aa: CASSLARGAGGYTF; cdr3_nt: TGTGCCAGCAGCTTAGCTAGGGGTGCGGGCGGCTACACCTTC
v_call: TRBV6-5; j_call: TRBJ1-5; d_call: .; clone_size: few; cdr3_length: 14; cdr3_aa: CASSSRSSNQPQHF; cdr3_nt: TGTGCCAGCAGTTCTAGGTCCAGCAATCAGCCCCAGCATTTT
v_call: TRBV2; j_call: TRBJ2-2; d_call: TRBD2; clone_size: few; cdr3_length: 16; cdr3_aa: CASRGLAGPNTGELFF; cdr3_nt: TGTGCCAGCAGAGGACTAGCGGGGCCGAACACCGGGGAGCTGTTTTTT
v_call: TRBV6-6; j_call: TRBJ2-3; d_call: .; clone_size: many; cdr3_length: 14; cdr3_aa: CASSYSHDTDTQYF; cdr3_nt: TGTGCCAGCAGTTACTCGCACGACACAGATACGCAGTATTTT
v_call: TRBV7-9; j_call: TRBJ1-2; d_call: TRBD1; clone_size: .; cdr3_length: 15; cdr3_aa: CASSSGQGREYGYTF; cdr3_nt: TGTGCCAGCAGTTCCGGACAGGGAAGGGAGTATGGCTACACCTTC
v_call: TRBV11-2; j_call: TRBJ2-1; d_call: .; clone_size: few; cdr3_length: 13; cdr3_aa: CASSSQQGNEQFF; cdr3_nt: TGTGCCAGCAGCTCTCAACAGGGCAATGAGCAGTTCTTC
v_call: TRBV7-2; j_call: TRBJ2-5; d_call: .; clone_size: many; cdr3_length: 15; cdr3_aa: CASSIWGRGQETQYF; cdr3_nt: TGTGCCAGCAGTATCTGGGGTCGGGGGCAAGAGACCCAGTACTTC
v_call: TRBV11-2; j_call: TRBJ2-3; d_call: TRBD2; clone_size: many; cdr3_length: 14; cdr3_aa: CASTPAGGTDTQYF; cdr3_nt: TGTGCCAGCACCCCAGCGGGGGGGACAGATACGCAGTATTTT
v_call: TRBV6-2/TRBV6-3; j_call: TRBJ1-5; d_call: .; clone_size: many; cdr3_length: 15; cdr3_aa: CASIGQFNRNQPQHF; cdr3_nt: TGTGCCAGCATCGGACAGTTTAACCGCAATCAGCCCCAGCATTTT
v_call: TRBV6-5; j_call: TRBJ2-1; d_call: TRBD1; clone_size: many; cdr3_length: 16; cdr3_aa: CASSYLGTGPAHEQFF; cdr3_nt: TGTGCCAGCAGTTACCTCGGGACAGGTCCTGCCCATGAGCAGTTCTTC
v_call: TRBV7-8; j_call: TRBJ2-4; d_call: TRBD2; clone_size: medium-sized; cdr3_length: 15; cdr3_aa: CASSLAGGGGNIQYF; cdr3_nt: TGTGCCAGCAGCTTAGCAGGCGGGGGAGGGAACATTCAGTACTTC
v_call: TRBV7-2; j_call: TRBJ2-5; d_call: .; clone_size: many; cdr3_length: 13; cdr3_aa: CASSLWGGETQYF; cdr3_nt: TGTGCCAGCAGCTTATGGGGCGGTGAGACCCAGTACTTC
v_call: TRBV28; j_call: TRBJ1-1; d_call: .; clone_size: many; cdr3_length: 15; cdr3_aa: CASSLGSRFNTEAFF; cdr3_nt: TGTGCCAGCAGTTTAGGATCCAGGTTCAACACTGAAGCTTTCTTT
v_call: TRBV20-1; j_call: TRBJ1-1; d_call: TRBD1; clone_size: few; cdr3_length: 14; cdr3_aa: CSARSDRVSTEAFF; cdr3_nt: TGCAGTGCTAGGTCGGACAGGGTCAGCACTGAAGCTTTCTTT
v_call: TRBV3-1; j_call: TRBJ2-5; d_call: TRBD1; clone_size: .; cdr3_length: 14; cdr3_aa: CASSPFPGTVSQYF; cdr3_nt: TGTGCCAGCAGCCCCTTTCCCGGGACAGTTTCGCAGTACTTC
v_call: TRBV19; j_call: TRBJ2-1; d_call: .; clone_size: many; cdr3_length: 12; cdr3_aa: CASSERYGEQFF; cdr3_nt: TGTGCCAGTAGTGAACGTTATGGTGAGCAGTTCTTC
v_call: TRBV29-1; j_call: TRBJ1-2; d_call: TRBD1; clone_size: few; cdr3_length: 14; cdr3_aa: CSARDRGESKGYTF; cdr3_nt: TGCAGCGCCAGGGACAGGGGGGAAAGCAAAGGCTACACCTTC
v_call: TRBV12-5; j_call: TRBJ2-5; d_call: .; clone_size: few; cdr3_length: 13; cdr3_aa: CASGLPPGETQYF; cdr3_nt: TGTGCTAGTGGTTTGCCCCCGGGGGAGACCCAGTACTTC
v_call: TRBV4-1; j_call: TRBJ2-1; d_call: .; clone_size: .; cdr3_length: 16; cdr3_aa: CASSQDQGGLGNEQFF; cdr3_nt: TGCGCCAGCAGCCAAGATCAGGGGGGCCTAGGGAATGAGCAGTTCTTC
v_call: TRBV5-5; j_call: TRBJ2-6; d_call: .; clone_size: .; cdr3_length: 17; cdr3_aa: CASSLRRGYSGANVLTF; cdr3_nt: TGTGCCAGCAGCCTGCGAAGGGGCTACTCTGGGGCCAACGTCCTGACTTTC
v_call: TRBV4-3; j_call: TRBJ2-3; d_call: TRBD2; clone_size: many; cdr3_length: 16; cdr3_aa: CASSPRLAGGTDTQYF; cdr3_nt: TGCGCCAGCAGCCCCAGACTAGCGGGGGGCACAGATACGCAGTATTTT
v_call: TRBV18; j_call: TRBJ1-5; d_call: .; clone_size: few; cdr3_length: 14; cdr3_aa: CASSPSSGNQPQHF; cdr3_nt: TGTGCCAGCTCACCTAGCAGTGGGAATCAGCCCCAGCATTTT
v_call: TRBV20-1; j_call: TRBJ1-2; d_call: .; clone_size: few; cdr3_length: 12; cdr3_aa: CSARDIPYGYTF; cdr3_nt: TGCAGTGCTAGAGATATTCCCTATGGCTACACCTTC
v_call: TRBV5-4; j_call: TRBJ1-1; d_call: .; clone_size: few; cdr3_length: 13; cdr3_aa: CASSPRQGVEAFF; cdr3_nt: TGTGCCAGCAGCCCCCGGCAGGGAGTTGAAGCTTTCTTT
v_call: TRBV4-3; j_call: TRBJ2-1; d_call: TRBD1; clone_size: .; cdr3_length: 15; cdr3_aa: CASSQGGGQGNEQFF; cdr3_nt: TGCGCCAGCAGCCAAGGAGGGGGACAGGGGAATGAGCAGTTCTTC
v_call: TRBV28; j_call: TRBJ1-3; d_call: .; clone_size: many; cdr3_length: 15; cdr3_aa: CASSLGPARGNTIYF; cdr3_nt: TGTGCCAGCAGTTTAGGACCCGCGAGGGGAAACACCATATATTTT
v_call: TRBV7-9; j_call: TRBJ2-1; d_call: TRBD2; clone_size: .; cdr3_length: 16; cdr3_aa: CASSLAGTRSYNEQFF; cdr3_nt: TGTGCCAGCAGCTTAGCTGGGACTAGGTCCTACAATGAGCAGTTCTTC
v_call: TRBV3-1; j_call: TRBJ1-2; d_call: .; clone_size: many; cdr3_length: 17; cdr3_aa: CASSQEGAGRTRYGYTF; cdr3_nt: TGTGCCAGCAGCCAAGAAGGGGCCGGACGGACTCGATATGGCTACACCTTC
v_call: TRBV20-1; j_call: TRBJ1-1; d_call: .; clone_size: .; cdr3_length: 13; cdr3_aa: CSGVRQGNTEAFF; cdr3_nt: TGCAGTGGAGTAAGGCAGGGAAACACTGAAGCTTTCTTT
v_call: TRBV28; j_call: TRBJ2-1; d_call: .; clone_size: many; cdr3_length: 17; cdr3_aa: CASSLGQVGAFRNEQFF; cdr3_nt: TGTGCCAGCAGTTTAGGGCAGGTCGGCGCATTCCGCAATGAGCAGTTCTTC
v_call: TRBV3-1; j_call: TRBJ2-1; d_call: .; clone_size: .; cdr3_length: 16; cdr3_aa: CASSQDRRGGNDEQFF; cdr3_nt: TGTGCCAGCAGCCAAGATCGGAGGGGGGGAAACGATGAGCAGTTCTTC
v_call: TRBV7-2; j_call: TRBJ2-3; d_call: .; clone_size: many; cdr3_length: 15; cdr3_aa: CASSLAAGPENTQYF; cdr3_nt: TGTGCCAGCAGCTTAGCGGCCGGACCAGAGAATACGCAGTATTTT
v_call: TRBV11-2; j_call: TRBJ2-2; d_call: .; clone_size: many; cdr3_length: 14; cdr3_aa: CASSSGPGTGELFF; cdr3_nt: TGTGCCAGCAGCTCGGGGCCAGGCACCGGGGAGCTGTTTTTT
v_call: TRBV7-2; j_call: TRBJ2-3; d_call: .; clone_size: many; cdr3_length: 15; cdr3_aa: CASSLGAAGTDTQYF; cdr3_nt: TGTGCCAGCAGCTTAGGGGCGGCGGGCACAGATACGCAGTATTTT
v_call: TRBV5-5; j_call: TRBJ1-1; d_call: TRBD1; clone_size: many; cdr3_length: 16; cdr3_aa: CASSLVQGAWNTEAFF; cdr3_nt: TGTGCCAGCAGCTTGGTGCAGGGGGCATGGAACACTGAAGCTTTCTTT
v_call: TRBV18; j_call: TRBJ1-2; d_call: .; clone_size: few; cdr3_length: 16; cdr3_aa: CASSPPDKGSSYGYTF; cdr3_nt: TGTGCCAGCTCACCACCGGATAAAGGGTCAAGCTATGGCTACACCTTC
v_call: TRBV25-1; j_call: TRBJ2-7; d_call: .; clone_size: few; cdr3_length: 11; cdr3_aa: CASSAYDEQYF; cdr3_nt: TGTGCCAGCAGTGCCTATGACGAGCAGTACTTC
v_call: TRBV6-5; j_call: TRBJ2-2; d_call: TRBD2; clone_size: .; cdr3_length: 17; cdr3_aa: CASTQLGLASNTGELFF; cdr3_nt: TGTGCCAGCACCCAATTAGGACTAGCATCGAACACCGGGGAGCTGTTTTTT
v_call: TRBV7-9; j_call: TRBJ1-2; d_call: .; clone_size: many; cdr3_length: 14; cdr3_aa: CASSLGPDGYGYTF; cdr3_nt: TGTGCCAGCAGCTTAGGCCCCGATGGGTATGGCTACACCTTC
v_call: TRBV7-9; j_call: TRBJ1-1; d_call: TRBD1; clone_size: many; cdr3_length: 16; cdr3_aa: CASSFSWTGGSTEAFF; cdr3_nt: TGTGCCAGCAGCTTCTCTTGGACAGGGGGTAGCACTGAAGCTTTCTTT
v_call: TRBV6-2/TRBV6-3; j_call: TRBJ1-2; d_call: .; clone_size: many; cdr3_length: 12; cdr3_aa: CASSKPNYGYTF; cdr3_nt: TGTGCCAGCAGCAAACCTAACTATGGCTACACCTTC
v_call: TRBV7-2; j_call: TRBJ1-6; d_call: TRBD1; clone_size: many; cdr3_length: 16; cdr3_aa: CASRATGTDYNSPLHF; cdr3_nt: TGTGCCAGCAGAGCAACCGGGACAGATTATAATTCACCCCTCCACTTT
v_call: TRBV18; j_call: TRBJ2-3; d_call: .; clone_size: many; cdr3_length: 14; cdr3_aa: CASSPPGKTDTQYF; cdr3_nt: TGTGCCAGCTCACCACCTGGCAAAACAGATACGCAGTATTTT